Only one count was recorded for the clone carrying this T cell receptor (beta chain). Its matching antigen is unknown. As for time point: baseline, week 1 (first vaccination visit). The treatment here: pre-vaccination baseline after standard-of-care therapy. Each of the donors came in with new WHO grade 3 or 4 astrocytomas that were IDH1-mutant and ATRX-lost. Using immunoSEQ multiplex PCR, the repertoire was profiled, and TCRdb retains in-frame clones only, with some absent. The sample consists of tens of thousands of clones, 83% of them appearing once. After removal of 8 bases from V and 4 bases from J, the junction contained 0 bases not matched to a gene. There are 13 residues in the CDR3. Germline lookup yields CDR1 SNHLY and CDR2 FYNNEI. The data are from a study of a mutant IDH1 vaccine in newly diagnosed glioma. Study-level information: Patients were pretreated with radiotherapy, temozolomide, or both, mostly both.

Study findings and constraints: Pseudoprogression apparently lacked any relation to changes in top peripheral T cell clonotypes.

The specimen comprised PBMCs, sampled from a glioma patient treated with radiotherapy, temozolomide or both. This receptor was identified in a woman aged 50 to 60 with glioma. This rearrangement joins TRBV2 to TRBJ2-3, with 13 bases aligning to TRBD2. CDR3 residues: CASGLAGADTQYF. CDR3 DNA: TGTGCCAGCGGACTAGCGGGGGCAGATACGCAGTATTTT.